This T cell receptor (beta chain) was obtained from a study of T cells in Graves' hyperthyroidism and ophthalmopathy. The V gene lost 11 bases and the J gene lost 0 bases, with 21 bases spanning the gap. The CDR3 has 16 residues. Germline V gene data show CDR1 as MDHEN and CDR2 as SYDVKM. Remarks on this clonotype: This may be a read error: a much more frequent sequence differs by one nucleotide.

RNA transcripts gave rise to amplified TCR beta CDR3 regions. Primed by the HTBI set, a first-round RT-PCR was run on the TCR CDR3. MiXCR, applied by TCRdb to the multiplex PCR reads, yields one record per CDR3 protein. The sample has about 26,000 distinct CDR3 sequences, approximately 45% seen once. The source material was blood. The rearrangement links TRBV28 to TRBJ2-3; D is possibly TRBD1 or TRBD2 (5 bases each). The sequence was obtained from a woman aged 25 to 39 with Graves' hyperthyroidism. The CDR3 region is CAGTPRGTESTDTQYF. CDR3 DNA: TGTGCCGGCACTCCTCGAGGGACGGAGAGCACAGATACGCAGTATTTT.